This T cell receptor (beta chain) was sequenced in a study of a mutant IDH1 vaccine in newly diagnosed glioma (dated by TCRdb to 2020 to 2023). Background for the entire study: Across visits V03 through V10, patients got a total of eight vaccinations, given in weeks 1, 3, 5, 7, 11, 15, 19 and 23. Longitudinal TCRB deep sequencing was performed for fewer than 30 treated patients wherever samples were available for exploratory analyses. Before enrollment, most patients had been given radiochemotherapy with temozolomide as standard therapy, while the rest had received either radiotherapy alone or temozolomide alone. Peripheral blood was drawn at six visits: V03 (baseline), V05, V07, V10, V12 and V13. Of the roughly 33 treated patients, around 60% were male and approximately 38% were female, and the mean age was approximately 37 years. Vaccination was initiated 4-6 weeks after radiotherapy alone, or concurrently with temozolomide cycles in the chemotherapy-containing groups. General study outcomes and caveats: Pseudoprogression seemed to be unrelated to changes in the top peripheral T cell clonotypes found by TCRB sequencing. PBMC samples for TCRB deep sequencing were selected based on availability. The authors noted that analyses of patient blood samples could not be reproduced because of sample limitations. Vaccine-induced immune responses across multiple MHC alleles were detected in approximately 93% of patients.

In light of the paper, this sample's time point label describes: week 23, last vaccination. Each vaccine dose, consisting of 300 ug of a 20-mer mutant IDH1 peptide in Montanide, was administered subcutaneously with topical imiquimod. All donors had newly diagnosed IDH1-mutant astrocytomas of WHO grade 3 or 4 that showed loss of nuclear ATRX. The samples were drawn from NOA16, a multicentre, single-arm, open-label phase I trial in Germany that tested a mutant IDH1 peptide vaccine in humans for the first time. Genomic DNA for TCRB sequencing was extracted from EDTA blood using the DNeasy Blood and Tissue Kit. Libraries were made using the immunoSEQ multiplex PCR assay. Rearranged TCR beta chain sequences were amplified using the hsTCRB Kit according to the manufacturer's protocol. An Illumina MiSeq was used to sequence the TCRB libraries. Under the source paper's analysis protocol: The proprietary platform of the kit vendor was used for demultiplexing, trimming and gene mapping. TCRdb limited this immuneACCESS table to in-frame rearrangements with V and J called. A share of clones is missing; checked studies link under half to unresolved V genes, and the rest is unexplained. V and J calls plus clone size are reproduced from that table; the DNA served to infer D and trimming. The table for this sample lists roughly 74,000 clones; around 85% of them were counted only once. The ten largest clonotypes hold 0.6% to 0.95% of the sample.

Trimming takes 0 bases from V and 2 bases from J, and the germline ends sit 9 bases apart. Spanning cysteine to phenylalanine, the CDR3 consists of 15 amino acids. Left in the record is the CDR3 DNA by itself, 45 bases read in frame from the first base. Per the germline V gene, SGHRS is the CDR1 and YFSETQ is the CDR2. About this clone itself: Its antigen remains unidentified. One base away there is no much larger clone; base qualities are not given.

The material was PBMCs, obtained from a glioma patient whose treatment included an IDH1 peptide vaccine. The receptor's source is a woman in her forties or fifties with glioma. The chain is made from TRBV5-1 and TRBJ1-3; the D gene cannot be named for sure. The base sequence is TGCGCCAGCAGCTTGGAAGGGAGGACTGGAAACACCATATATTTT. Its translation is CASSLEGRTGNTIYF.